This is a list of T cell receptor beta chains from one sample in a study of Graves' ophthalmopathy and Graves' hyperthyroidism. Using its own MiXCR run on the multiplex PCR reads, TCRdb lists one record per CDR3 protein. The sample carries 200,000 to 250,000 distinct CDR3 sequences, roughly 21% recorded once. The material sequenced was peripheral blood. Source of these receptors: a woman in her forties or fifties with Graves' ophthalmopathy. Each CDR3 is given with its conserved first and last residue. A D gene is named only where the DNA matches it firmly. Rows give clone size only sometimes, using once, few, many, or a class for an expanded clone.

d_gene	v_gene	j_gene	abundance	CDR3aa	CDR3nt
-	TRBV28	TRBJ1-1	many	CASSQGPNTEAFF	TGTGCCAGCAGCCAAGGCCCGAACACTGAAGCTTTCTTT
-	TRBV18	TRBJ2-6	few	CASSPRTSGANVLTF	TGTGCCAGCTCACCACGGACCTCTGGGGCCAACGTCCTGACTTTC
-	TRBV27	TRBJ2-7	-	CASREGIQGPPWEQYF	TGTGCCAGCAGAGAAGGGATTCAGGGACCGCCCTGGGAGCAGTACTTC
-	TRBV5-1	TRBJ2-7	many	CASSLDRAEYEQYF	TGCGCCAGCAGCTTGGACAGGGCTGAATACGAGCAGTACTTC
TRBD1	TRBV30	TRBJ2-5	-	CAWNRGLQETQYF	TGTGCCTGGAACAGGGGCCTCCAAGAGACCCAGTACTTC
TRBD1	TRBV20-1	TRBJ1-1	many	CSATPGQSMNTEAFF	TGCAGTGCTACCCCGGGACAGAGCATGAACACTGAAGCTTTCTTT
-	TRBV10-2	TRBJ2-5	many	CASSEPWEETQYF	TGCGCCAGCAGTGAGCCGTGGGAAGAGACCCAGTACTTC
TRBD1	TRBV6-1	TRBJ1-1	many	CASSPRTGYTEAFF	TGTGCCAGCAGTCCACGGACAGGGTACACTGAAGCTTTCTTT
-	TRBV11-2	TRBJ1-1	many	CASSSDFGGNTEAFF	TGTGCCAGCAGCTCAGATTTTGGGGGTAACACTGAAGCTTTCTTT
-	TRBV27	TRBJ1-5	-	CASGTNQPQHF	TGTGCCAGCGGAACCAATCAGCCCCAGCATTTT
-	TRBV11-2	TRBJ2-7	few	CASSLDAGRVPYEQYF	TGTGCCAGCAGCTTAGATGCGGGCAGGGTCCCCTACGAGCAGTACTTC
-	TRBV28	TRBJ1-5	many	CASSPWGRDYSNQPQHF	TGTGCCAGCAGTCCCTGGGGCAGGGATTATAGCAATCAGCCCCAGCATTTT
-	TRBV11-2	TRBJ1-1	many	CASSLEVAAEAFF	TGTGCCAGCAGCTTAGAAGTGGCAGCTGAAGCTTTCTTT
TRBD1	TRBV19	TRBJ2-7	many	CASSISRGPSYEQYF	TGTGCCAGTAGTATAAGCAGGGGGCCATCCTACGAGCAGTACTTC
-	TRBV5-1	TRBJ2-7	many	CASSLDLAGTYYEQYF	TGCGCCAGCAGCTTGGACTTAGCAGGGACGTACTACGAGCAGTACTTC
-	TRBV30	TRBJ1-2	-	CAWGRGRDTF	TGTGCCTGGGGCAGGGGAAGGGACACCTTC
-	TRBV12-3/TRBV12-4	TRBJ1-3	-	CASSLVGSQAGNTIYF	TGTGCCAGCAGTTTAGTGGGCAGCCAAGCCGGAAACACCATATATTTT
-	TRBV28	TRBJ1-6	many	CASSSRTAPNSPLHF	TGTGCCAGCAGTTCTCGGACAGCTCCGAATTCACCCCTCCACTTT
-	TRBV30	TRBJ1-2	many	CAWSRSAATNYGYTF	TGTGCCTGGAGTAGGTCGGCAGCAACTAACTATGGCTACACCTTC
-	TRBV27	TRBJ2-7	many	CASSPHTATSYEQYF	TGTGCCAGCAGTCCGCACACGGCGACTAGTTACGAGCAGTACTTC
TRBD2	TRBV12-3/TRBV12-4	TRBJ2-2	many	CASSEGLAGNTGELFF	TGTGCCAGCAGCGAGGGACTAGCGGGGAACACCGGGGAGCTGTTTTTT
-	TRBV12-3/TRBV12-4	TRBJ2-7	few	CASSPLKSSSYEQYF	TGTGCCAGCAGTCCCCTCAAGAGCAGCTCCTACGAGCAGTACTTC
TRBD2	TRBV11-2	TRBJ2-2	-	CASSRSGRDSSGELFF	TGTGCCAGCAGCCGGAGCGGGAGGGACTCTTCCGGGGAGCTGTTTTTT
-	TRBV20-1	TRBJ2-7	many	CSAKLNYEQYF	TGCAGTGCTAAACTTAACTACGAGCAGTACTTC
-	TRBV12-3/TRBV12-4	TRBJ2-2	-	CASTKEGLAGELFF	TGTGCCAGCACCAAGGAGGGGTTAGCCGGGGAGCTGTTTTTT
-	TRBV9	TRBJ2-7	-	CASSLTSWVAEQYF	TGTGCCAGCAGCCTCACTAGTTGGGTGGCCGAGCAGTACTTC
-	TRBV7-2	TRBJ1-6	-	CASSLGGSGAGYSPLHF	TGTGCCAGCAGCTTAGGAGGCTCAGGGGCAGGATATTCACCCCTCCACTTT
-	TRBV20-1	TRBJ1-1	many	CSATPRLRENTEAFF	TGCAGTGCAACCCCCCGATTACGGGAGAACACTGAAGCTTTCTTT
-	TRBV28	TRBJ2-2	many	CASSPGAGDTGELFF	TGTGCCAGCAGCCCCGGCGCAGGAGACACCGGGGAGCTGTTTTTT
-	TRBV7-8	TRBJ1-4	many	CASSLTVGQKLFF	TGTGCCAGCAGCTTAACCGTTGGACAGAAACTGTTTTTT
TRBD2	TRBV12-3/TRBV12-4	TRBJ2-7	many	CASSWGGFPYEQYF	TGTGCCAGCAGTTGGGGAGGGTTCCCCTACGAGCAGTACTTC
-	TRBV9	TRBJ2-7	many	CASSVGSESYEQYF	TGTGCCAGCAGCGTAGGTTCGGAATCCTACGAGCAGTACTTC
TRBD2	TRBV6-2/TRBV6-3	TRBJ2-5	many	CASSHHSGRAAETQYF	TGTGCCAGCAGTCACCATAGCGGGAGGGCCGCAGAGACCCAGTACTTC
TRBD1	TRBV5-1	TRBJ2-5	-	CASSSTLARDRARGTQYF	TGCGCCAGCAGCTCAACCTTAGCCCGGGACAGGGCAAGGGGGACCCAGTACTTC
-	TRBV19	TRBJ1-1	-	CASSPGGGMNTEAFF	TGTGCCAGTAGTCCCGGGGGGGGGATGAACACTGAAGCTTTCTTT
-	TRBV11-2	TRBJ2-2	many	CASGEVLTENTGELFF	TGTGCCAGCGGTGAGGTACTAACCGAAAACACCGGGGAGCTGTTTTTT
TRBD1	TRBV6-5	TRBJ1-2	many	CASRQGANYGYTF	TGTGCCAGCAGACAGGGGGCTAACTATGGCTACACCTTC
-	TRBV11-2	TRBJ2-2	many	CASSLDWVAGELFF	TGTGCCAGCAGCTTAGATTGGGTCGCCGGGGAGCTGTTTTTT
-	TRBV30	TRBJ1-2	-	CAWSVQIWGGYTF	TGTGCCTGGAGTGTACAGATTTGGGGTGGCTACACCTTC
-	TRBV6-1	TRBJ2-2	many	CASREGAGTGELFF	TGTGCCAGCAGAGAAGGGGCGGGGACCGGGGAGCTGTTTTTT
-	TRBV6-5	TRBJ1-5	many	CASRLQGRADDQPQHF	TGTGCCAGCAGGCTCCAGGGGCGGGCTGACGATCAGCCCCAGCATTTT
TRBD1	TRBV28	TRBJ2-5	few	CASSAHGQAEETQYF	TGTGCCAGCAGTGCGCATGGACAGGCTGAAGAGACCCAGTACTTC
-	TRBV28	TRBJ1-2	many	CASSLPTDKPDGYTF	TGTGCCAGCAGTTTACCCACCGACAAACCTGACGGCTACACCTTC
-	TRBV24-1	TRBJ1-5	many	CATSDSRGYQPQHF	TGTGCCACCAGTGATTCTAGGGGTTATCAGCCCCAGCATTTT
-	TRBV24-1	TRBJ2-3	many	CATSDASGVHTDTQYF	TGTGCCACCAGTGATGCGTCGGGAGTACACACAGATACGCAGTATTTT
-	TRBV30	TRBJ2-2	many	CAWSVKVGELFF	TGTGCCTGGAGTGTAAAAGTCGGGGAGCTGTTTTTT
TRBD1	TRBV12-3/TRBV12-4	TRBJ1-1	many	CASSSSPRQGGGTEAFF	TGTGCCAGCAGTTCCAGTCCGAGACAGGGCGGTGGAACTGAAGCTTTCTTT
-	TRBV28	TRBJ2-5	few	CASSLTWVAQYF	TGTGCCAGCAGTTTAACCTGGGTGGCCCAGTACTTC
TRBD1	TRBV24-1	TRBJ2-5	few	CATSDPGQGTTGETQYF	TGTGCCACCAGTGATCCGGGACAGGGGACCACCGGGGAGACCCAGTACTTC
-	TRBV18	TRBJ1-1	many	CASSSVGETEAFF	TGTGCCAGCTCATCAGTGGGGGAGACTGAAGCTTTCTTT
-	TRBV6-5	TRBJ1-3	many	CASSYSMGRGNTIYF	TGTGCCAGCAGTTACTCCATGGGGCGAGGAAACACCATATATTTT
-	TRBV6-5	TRBJ1-6	many	CASSYPGRARSPLHF	TGTGCCAGCAGTTACCCCGGGCGCGCGAGATCACCCCTCCACTTT
TRBD2	TRBV27	TRBJ2-7	many	CASSGDGGDEQYF	TGTGCCAGCAGTGGCGACGGGGGGGACGAGCAGTACTTC
-	TRBV6-2/TRBV6-3	TRBJ2-5	many	CASSRTGTGMSGTQYF	TGTGCCAGCAGTCGTACCGGGACCGGAATGTCGGGGACCCAGTACTTC
-	TRBV6-1	TRBJ2-5	-	CASSETRNLGSETQYF	TGTGCCAGCAGTGAAACAAGGAACCTGGGGTCCGAGACCCAGTACTTC
-	TRBV12-3/TRBV12-4	TRBJ1-6	many	CARTGHPYNSPLHF	TGTGCCAGGACGGGACACCCTTATAATTCACCCCTCCACTTT
-	TRBV11-2	TRBJ2-7	many	CASSLVHLTSYEQYF	TGTGCCAGCAGCTTAGTCCACCTAACATCCTACGAGCAGTACTTC
TRBD1	TRBV25-1	TRBJ1-6	many	CASRRDSNSPLHF	TGTGCCAGCCGCCGGGACAGTAATTCACCCCTCCACTTT
-	TRBV30	TRBJ1-1	many	CAWSVWMDTEAFF	TGTGCCTGGAGTGTATGGATGGACACTGAAGCTTTCTTT